This T cell receptor beta chain stems from a study of T cells after somatic rescue of genetic block. Germline loops: CDR1 SQVTM, CDR2 ANQGSEA. V lost 7 bases to trimming and J lost 2 bases, with 20 bases between them. This CDR3 is built from 15 residues. Method: immunoSEQ multiplex PCR; TCRdb's copy keeps in-frame clones and lacks some. The data show about 13,000 clones, 73% seen once. This receptor was obtained from a boy younger than 18. The chain has TRBV29-1 and TRBJ1-1; TRBD1 is a possible D gene (5 bases). Source material: peripheral blood mononuclear cells (PBMCs). The CDR3 sequence: CSGESLSTVNTEAFF. CDR3 DNA sequence: TGCAGCGGAGAAAGTCTTTCGACAGTAAACACTGAAGCTTTCTTT.